These 20 T cell receptor beta chains originate from one sample sequenced in a study of Ad26.COV2.S vaccination and SARS-CoV-2 variants. Treatment described: over 15 received Ad26.COV2.S at low or high dose, single or two shots; several received placebo; per-sample allocation not given. The samples were gathered on day 63 after the first injection of vaccine or placebo. Sequenced by immunoSEQ multiplex PCR; TCRdb stores in-frame clones only, minus some. This sample yields fewer than 400,000 clones, of which 80% to 90% are seen a single time; about 3.6% belongs to the top ten. Material: peripheral blood, obtained in a trial of Ad26.COV2.S vaccine versus placebo. The receptor source for this set is a person between 18 and 60 years old who received the Ad26.COV2.S COVID-19 vaccine or a placebo.

This clone came up once. The chain recombines TRBV5-4 with TRBJ2-1, with D perhaps TRBD1 or TRBD2 (5 bases each). The CDR3 contains 16 residues. Trimming took off 0 bases at V and 0 bases at J, with 10 bases between the two ends. CDR1 is SGHNT, CDR2 YYREEE, per germline (reference sequence). This CDR3 reads CASSLGGSTSYNEQFF. The DNA for the CDR3 is TGTGCCAGCAGCTTGGGGGGGTCCACCTCCTACAATGAGCAGTTCTTC.

This sequence joins TRBV4-1 and TRBJ2-7; 8 bases are a match to TRBD1. In germline, CDR1 is MGHRA, CDR2 YSYEKL. Unmatched junction bases numbered 4, after V lost 4 bases and J lost 2 bases. The CDR3 runs to 14 residues. CDR3 coding DNA: TGCGCCAGCAGCCGCGGACAGGGTCCCTACGAGCAGTACTTC. Its translation: CASSRGQGPYEQYF.

The chain employs TRBV11-2 and TRBJ2-5; TRBD2 matches 7 bases. Germline V gene sequence: CDR1 SGHAT, CDR2 FQNNGV. The CDR3 has 16 residues. J gave up 5 bases and V 1 base, and 10 bases lay outside the gene matches. CDR3 region: CASSLAGRGRRETQYF. CDR3 in DNA: TGTGCCAGCAGCTTAGCAGGGCGGGGGAGGAGGGAGACCCAGTACTTC.

The chain recombines TRBV2 with TRBJ1-5; possibly TRBD1 for D (6 bases). CDR3 length equals 14 residues. Trimming left V 5 bases short and J 0 bases short, with 8 bases between. Germline V lookup: CDR1 SNHLY, CDR2 FYNNEI. The CDR3 coding sequence is TGTGCCAGCAGTACAGGGAATAGCAATCAGCCCCAGCATTTT. It yields the protein CASSTGNSNQPQHF.

V and J are TRBV6-6 and TRBJ1-2; the D is unclear. Germline CDR1 and CDR2: MNHNY and SVGAGI (reference sequence). Trimming removed 0 bases at V and 1 base at J, with 12 bases between. There are 16 residues in the CDR3. CDR3 region: CASSYSEMSHNYGYTF. In DNA form, the CDR3 reads TGTGCCAGCAGTTACTCGGAGATGAGCCATAACTATGGCTACACCTTC.

CDR3 sequence (DNA): TGTGCCAGCAGCGAGACAGGGAGATACAATGAGCAGTTCTTC. Translating gives CASSETGRYNEQFF. The rearrangement links TRBV5-6 to TRBJ2-1; 7 bases are a match to TRBD1. The trim removed 4 bases at V and 4 bases at J, leaving 5 bases unmatched. The V gene's germline CDR1 is SGHDT and CDR2 YYEEEE. This CDR3 is 14 amino acids long.

The V and J genes are TRBV10-3 and TRBJ1-2; D perhaps matches TRBD1 (5 bases). This CDR3 has 15 amino acids. Trimming stripped 0 bases from V and 3 bases from J, with 11 bases between. In germline, CDR1 is ENHRY, CDR2 SYGVKD. The CDR3 DNA is TGTGCCATCAGTGAGTCCCAGGGAACTTACTATGGCTACACCTTC. This codes for CAISESQGTYYGYTF.

This clone showed up just a few times. This chain connects TRBV3-1 (or the pseudogene TRBV3-2) to TRBJ2-3; 8 bases match TRBD2. The V and J ends lost 7 bases and 1 base, in that order; junction bases with no gene match: 7. Germline loops: CDR1 LGHDT, CDR2 YNNKEL (reference sequence). The CDR3 has 15 amino acids. Here the CDR3 reads CASTPGGGRTDTQYF. The DNA of the CDR3 is TGTGCCAGCACCCCGGGGGGGGGCCGCACAGATACGCAGTATTTT.

The V call is TRBV20-1, the J call TRBJ2-1; 7 positions agree with TRBD2. Germline V gene data show CDR1 as DFQATT and CDR2 as SNEGSKA (reference sequence). The J segment lost 8 bases and the V segment lost 3 bases, leaving 10 bases of the junction unmatched. The CDR3 has 14 residues. The CDR3 DNA sequence: TGCAGTGCTAGTATTCGGGGGGAGGCGTATGAGCAGTTCTTC. Translated: CSASIRGEAYEQFF.

The V call is TRBV2, the J call TRBJ1-1, with D possibly being TRBD1 (5 bases). The CDR3 runs 15 residues. V lost 5 bases, J lost 0 bases, and 13 bases lay in between. Germline V gives CDR1 SNHLY, CDR2 FYNNEI. The CDR3 DNA sequence: TGTGCCAGCAGTCGGGGCAGTATATTGAACACTGAAGCTTTCTTT. It specifies CASSRGSILNTEAFF.

V is TRBV29-1 and J is TRBJ1-3, with 10 bases lining up with TRBD1. V trimming: 7 bases; J trimming: 4 bases; junction bases outside the gene matches: 4. This CDR3 contains 13 residues. Germline-derived CDR1 and CDR2 are SQVTM and ANQGSEA. The CDR3 region is CSGGTGDGNTIYF. The CDR3 DNA reads as TGCAGCGGTGGGACAGGGGACGGAAACACCATATATTTT.

Written as DNA, the CDR3 is TGTGCCAGCAGTTACTCGAGGGGGGTTAGCACTGAAGCTTTCTTT. It codes for CASSYSRGVSTEAFF. The chain couples TRBV6-2 or TRBV6-3 to TRBJ1-1; TRBD1 is a possible D gene (6 bases). V lost 0 bases, J lost 4 bases, and 12 bases lay in between. Germline V gives CDR1 MNHEY, CDR2 SVGEGT. CDR3 length: 15 residues.

The chain uses TRBV5-4 and TRBJ2-3; D might be TRBD2 (6 bases). Trimming stripped 3 bases from V and 1 base from J, with 15 bases between. Germline-derived CDR1 and CDR2 are SGHNT and YYREEE (reference sequence). The CDR3 totals 16 residues. The CDR3 nucleotides are TGTGCCAGCAGCTGGCGGAGGGAGACGGGCACAGATACGCAGTATTTT. This sequence encodes CASSWRRETGTDTQYF.

This chain connects TRBV5-1 to TRBJ1-1, with D hard to call. Trimming took 0 bases from V and 3 from J, leaving 9 bases between them. Germline assignment: CDR1 SGHRS and CDR2 YFSETQ. The CDR3 runs 14 residues. CDR3 protein: CASSLDTSDTEAFF. CDR3 coding DNA: TGCGCCAGCAGCTTGGACACTTCTGACACTGAAGCTTTCTTT.

The chain has TRBV6-6 and TRBJ1-2, with 7 nucleotides matching TRBD1. The CDR3 is 14 residues long. Trimming took 5 bases from V and 3 from J; bases not matched to a gene: 6. Germline CDR1 MNHNY, CDR2 SVGAGI (reference sequence). For the CDR3, the DNA is TGTGCCAGCAGTACAAGACAGGGTGACTATGGCTACACCTTC. Protein product: CASSTRQGDYGYTF.

The rearrangement joins TRBV5-4 to TRBJ1-2; D is unclear. Trimming took 3 bases from V and 4 from J, leaving 7 bases between them. The V gene's germline CDR1 is SGHNT and CDR2 YYREEE (reference sequence). This CDR3 has 12 amino acids. In DNA, the CDR3 is TGTGCCAGCAGCTCCGGGAGCTATGGCTACACCTTC. This gives the protein CASSSGSYGYTF.

The chain has TRBV23-1 and TRBJ1-2; a weak D match, TRBD1 (6 bases). TRBV23-1 is assigned to the ORF class and has an uncertain function. The CDR3 is 13 residues long. The V gene lost 2 bases and the J gene lost 8 bases, with 12 bases spanning the gap. In nucleotides, the CDR3 is TGCGCCAGCAGTCAAGGGGCAGGGGAGGGCTACACCTTC. Its protein is CASSQGAGEGYTF.

V usage is TRBV6-5 and J usage is TRBJ1-4; TRBD1 matches 7 bases. J was trimmed by 1 base and V by 6 bases; bases with no gene match: 2. The germline V gene has CDR1 MNHEY and CDR2 SVGAGI. The CDR3 is 14 amino acids. CDR3 protein: CASSRQGTNEKLFF. The CDR3 region has the DNA TGTGCCAGCAGCCGACAGGGAACTAATGAAAAACTGTTTTTT.

The CDR3 sequence is CASSFQTGQGRGRTFF. The CDR3 bases are TGTGCCAGCAGCTTTCAGACGGGACAGGGCCGCGGGCGGACTTTCTTT. The chain combines TRBV7-8 with TRBJ1-1; 9 bases align to TRBD1. The CDR3 is 16 residues long. Germline CDR1 reads SGHVS; CDR2 reads FQNEAQ. V dropped 3 bases and J dropped 12; count of bases not matched to a gene: 17. Combining the CDR3 with reference TRBV7-8 and TRBJ1-1 gives the whole variable domain GAGVSQSPRYKVAKRGQDVALRCDPISGHVSLFWYQQALGQGPEFLTYFQNEAQLDKSGLPSDRFFAERPEGSVSTLKIQRTQQEDSAVYLCASSFQTGQGRGRTFFGQGTRLTVV.

The chain recombines TRBV5-3 with TRBJ1-6; D is unresolved. TRBV5-3 is assigned to the ORF class and has an uncertain function. The CDR3 length is 15 residues. The V and J ends lost 3 bases and 8 bases respectively, with 15 bases between them. CDR3: CARSSRERFYSPLHF. The CDR3 DNA is TGTGCCAGAAGCTCTCGTGAAAGGTTTTATTCACCCCTCCACTTT.